This TCR beta chain was retrieved from a study of blood T cell repertoires in COVID-19. Study summary: COVID-19 samples from acute and convalescent phases originated in the United States, Italy and Spain. Sources were T cells, B-cell-depleted T cells, or PBMCs; the material itself was cDNA or gDNA.

Produced via immunoSEQ multiplex PCR; TCRdb's table is partial and in-frame only. The data hold hundreds of thousands of clones, with about nine tenths observed a single time. Deletions cut 8 bases from V and 3 bases from J, with 12 bases between. The CDR3 is made up of 12 amino acids. The germline gives CDR1 SGHDT, CDR2 YYEEEE. The study assigned cohorts using participant-reported clinical history. The recovered donors of Cohort 3 showed two negative PCRs, clearance, or symptom resolution. Material: PBMCs or T cells enriched from blood (not recorded which). The chain links TRBV5-6 to TRBJ2-7; perhaps TRBD1 as D (6 bases). The sequence was obtained from a woman in her thirties or forties who had recovered from COVID-19. For the CDR3, the DNA is TGTGCCAGTACACAGGGAAGCTACGAGCAGTACTTC. This gives the protein CASTQGSYEQYF.